Below, one TCR beta chain is given with its context. The sample originates from a study of CD8 T cells in Susac syndrome. Random hexamers were used to reverse transcribe the RNA input (about 0.45 to 1 ug). TCRdb itself ran the immunoSEQ multiplex PCR reads through MiXCR, one entry per CDR3 protein. Of 120,000 to 150,000 distinct CDR3 sequences listed, approximately 94% were seen once; the top ten hold approximately 0.09%. Sequencing used CD4+ T cells from PBMCs. The sequence derives from a human donor in good health.

CDR3 nucleotide sequence: TGTGCCAGCAGCCCCCTAAATCAGCCCCAGCATTTT. It yields the protein CASSPLNQPQHF. The chain is built from TRBV7-9 and TRBJ1-5; unclear D gene. Trimming removed 5 bases from V and 4 bases from J, with 6 bases in between. Germline V gives CDR1 SEHNR, CDR2 FQNEAQ (reference sequence). The CDR3 runs to 12 residues.